The 2 T cell receptor beta chains listed next were all sequenced from one sample in a study of blood T cell repertoires in COVID-19. Sequencing was performed with immunoSEQ multiplex PCR; in TCRdb, only in-frame clones are kept and a portion is missing. The repertoire consists of 250,000 to 300,000 clones, with around four fifths occurring once and the leading ten covering 4.1%. Sequenced: PBMCs or T cells enriched from blood (not recorded which). Receptors originate from a man aged 25-40 years with acute COVID-19.

The V and J genes are TRBV6-5 and TRBJ1-5, with D maybe TRBD1 (5 bases). The germline V gene encodes CDR1 MNHEY and CDR2 SVGAGI. The length of the CDR3 is 14 residues. V lost 6 bases and J lost 0, with 9 bases in between. DNA of the CDR3: TGTGCCAGCAGGCGGGACGTTAGCAATCAGCCCCAGCATTTT. It codes for CASRRDVSNQPQHF.

The table lists this clone with a few counts. The rearrangement uses TRBV5-1 and TRBJ1-2; 9 nucleotides agree with TRBD1. V dropped 0 bases and J dropped 6; count of bases not matched to a gene: 12. The CDR3 is 17 amino acids. CDR1 and CDR2 from the germline V gene are SGHRS and YFSETQ. The CDR3 sequence is CASSLVGTGPRRDGYTF. CDR3 bases: TGCGCCAGCAGCTTGGTAGGGACAGGGCCACGTCGGGATGGCTACACCTTC.